Given below is one T cell receptor beta chain in context. The PCR had 60 Vbeta and 13 Jbeta primers. Sequencing was performed with immunoSEQ multiplex PCR; in TCRdb, only in-frame clones are kept and a portion is missing. The repertoire includes 150,000 to 200,000 clones, 65% to 90% of them detected once, and under 3% sits in the top ten. The data derive from a study of cytomegalovirus exposure and HLA in healthy donors. Germline V gene data show CDR1 as SNHLY and CDR2 as FYNNEI. V lost 2 bases and J lost 8; bases outside the gene matches: 7. The CDR3 consists of 15 residues. This TCR derives from a woman between 45 and 60 years old in good health and CMV-seronegative. This chain joins TRBV2 and TRBJ2-1, with 9 bases matching TRBD1. Sequencing was carried out using PBMCs. The CDR3 DNA reads as TGTGCCAGCAGTGAACTCGGACAGGGGCTTTATGAGCAGTTCTTC. Translated: CASSELGQGLYEQFF.